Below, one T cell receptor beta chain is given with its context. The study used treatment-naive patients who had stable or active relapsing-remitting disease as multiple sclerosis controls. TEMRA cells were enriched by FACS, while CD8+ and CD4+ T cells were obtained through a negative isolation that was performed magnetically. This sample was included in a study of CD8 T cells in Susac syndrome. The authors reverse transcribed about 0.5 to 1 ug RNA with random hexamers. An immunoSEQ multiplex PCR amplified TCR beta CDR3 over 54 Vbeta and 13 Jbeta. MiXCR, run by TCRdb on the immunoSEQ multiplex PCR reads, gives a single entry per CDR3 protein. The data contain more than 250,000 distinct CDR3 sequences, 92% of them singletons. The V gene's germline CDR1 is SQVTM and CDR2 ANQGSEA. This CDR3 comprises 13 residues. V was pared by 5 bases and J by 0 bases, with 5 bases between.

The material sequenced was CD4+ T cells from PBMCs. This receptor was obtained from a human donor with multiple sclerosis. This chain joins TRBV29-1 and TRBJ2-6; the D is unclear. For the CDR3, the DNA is TGCAGCGTTTTCCTCTCTGGGGCCAACGTCCTGACTTTC. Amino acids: CSVFLSGANVLTF.